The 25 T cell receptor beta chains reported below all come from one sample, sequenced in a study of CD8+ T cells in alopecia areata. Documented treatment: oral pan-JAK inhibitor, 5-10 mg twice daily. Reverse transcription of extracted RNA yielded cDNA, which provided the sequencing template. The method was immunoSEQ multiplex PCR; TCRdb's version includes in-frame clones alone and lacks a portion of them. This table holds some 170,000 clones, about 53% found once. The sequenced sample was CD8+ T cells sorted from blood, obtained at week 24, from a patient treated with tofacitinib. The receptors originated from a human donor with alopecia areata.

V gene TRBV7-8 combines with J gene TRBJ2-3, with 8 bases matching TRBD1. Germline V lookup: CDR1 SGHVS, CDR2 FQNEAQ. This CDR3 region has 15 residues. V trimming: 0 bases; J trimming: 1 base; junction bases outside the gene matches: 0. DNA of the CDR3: TGTGCCAGCAGCTTAGCCAGGGGGCGCACAGATACGCAGTATTTT. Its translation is CASSLARGRTDTQYF. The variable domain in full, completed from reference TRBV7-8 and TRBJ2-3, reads GAGVSQSPRYKVAKRGQDVALRCDPISGHVSLFWYQQALGQGPEFLTYFQNEAQLDKSGLPSDRFFAERPEGSVSTLKIQRTQQEDSAVYLCASSLARGRTDTQYFGPGTRLTVL.

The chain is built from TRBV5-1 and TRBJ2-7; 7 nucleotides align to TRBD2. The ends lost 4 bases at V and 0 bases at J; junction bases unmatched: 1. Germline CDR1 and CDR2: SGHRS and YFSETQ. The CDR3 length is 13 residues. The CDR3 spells CASSRDYSYEQYF. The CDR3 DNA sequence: TGCGCCAGCAGCCGGGACTACTCCTACGAGCAGTACTTC.

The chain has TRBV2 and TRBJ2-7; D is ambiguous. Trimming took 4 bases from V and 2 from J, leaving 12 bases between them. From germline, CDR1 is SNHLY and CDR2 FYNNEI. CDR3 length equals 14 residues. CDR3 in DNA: TGTGCCAGCAGTGGCCCCCCAAATCCCTACGAGCAGTACTTC. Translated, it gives CASSGPPNPYEQYF. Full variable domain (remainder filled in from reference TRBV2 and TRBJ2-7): EPEVTQTPSHQVTQMGQEVILRCVPISNHLYFYWYRQILGQKVEFLVSFYNNEISEKSEIFDDQFSVERPDGSNFTLKIRSTKLEDSAMYFCASSGPPNPYEQYFGPGTRLTVT.

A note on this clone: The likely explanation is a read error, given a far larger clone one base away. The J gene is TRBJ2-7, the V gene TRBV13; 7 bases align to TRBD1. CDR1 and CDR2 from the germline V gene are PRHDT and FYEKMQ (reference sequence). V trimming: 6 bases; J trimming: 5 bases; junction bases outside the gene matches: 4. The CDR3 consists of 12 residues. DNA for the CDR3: TGTGCCAGCAGAAAAGGGGGCCACGAGCAGTACTTC. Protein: CASRKGGHEQYF. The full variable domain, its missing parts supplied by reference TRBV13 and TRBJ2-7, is AAGVIQSPRHLIKEKRETATLKCYPIPRHDTVYWYQQGPGQDPQFLISFYEKMQSDKGSIPDRFSAQQFSDYHSELNMSSLELGDSALYFCASRKGGHEQYFGPGTRLTVT.

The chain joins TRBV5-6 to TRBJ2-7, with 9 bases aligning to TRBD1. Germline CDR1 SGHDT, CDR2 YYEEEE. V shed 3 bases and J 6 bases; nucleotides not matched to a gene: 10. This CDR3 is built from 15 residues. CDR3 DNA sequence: TGTGCCAGCAGCTCCGGGGGACAGGGCGATCTCGAGCAGTACTTC. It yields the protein CASSSGGQGDLEQYF.

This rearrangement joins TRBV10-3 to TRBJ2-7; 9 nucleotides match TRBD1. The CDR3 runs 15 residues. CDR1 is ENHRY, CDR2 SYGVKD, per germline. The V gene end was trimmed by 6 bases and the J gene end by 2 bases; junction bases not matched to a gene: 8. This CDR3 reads CAISTPGTGTYEQYF. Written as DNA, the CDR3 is TGTGCCATCAGCACTCCCGGGACAGGGACCTACGAGCAGTACTTC.

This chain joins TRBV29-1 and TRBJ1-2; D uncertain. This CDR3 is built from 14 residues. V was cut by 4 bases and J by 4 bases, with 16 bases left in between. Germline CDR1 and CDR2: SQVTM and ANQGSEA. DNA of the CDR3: TGCAGCGTTGTAGGGCAGCATCCCCCCTATGGCTACACCTTC. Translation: CSVVGQHPPYGYTF.

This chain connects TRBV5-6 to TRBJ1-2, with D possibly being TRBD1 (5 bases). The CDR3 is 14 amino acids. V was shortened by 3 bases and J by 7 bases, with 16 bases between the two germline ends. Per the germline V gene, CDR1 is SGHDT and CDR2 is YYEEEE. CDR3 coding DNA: TGTGCCAGCAGCTCCCGAGGGGAGTTAGGTGGCTACACCTTC. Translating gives CASSSRGELGGYTF.

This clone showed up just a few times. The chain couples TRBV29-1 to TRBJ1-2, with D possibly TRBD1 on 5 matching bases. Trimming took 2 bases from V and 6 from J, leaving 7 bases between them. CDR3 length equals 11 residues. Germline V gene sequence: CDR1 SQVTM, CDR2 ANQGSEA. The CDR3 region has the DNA TGCAGCGTTGAACGGGGCGATGGCTACACCTTC. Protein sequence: CSVERGDGYTF.

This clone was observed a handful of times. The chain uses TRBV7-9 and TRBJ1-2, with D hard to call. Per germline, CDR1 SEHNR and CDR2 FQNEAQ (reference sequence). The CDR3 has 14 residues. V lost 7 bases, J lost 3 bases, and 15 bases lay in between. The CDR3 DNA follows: TGTGCCAGCAAAGACACGTCTAACTACTATGGCTACACCTTC. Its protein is CASKDTSNYYGYTF.

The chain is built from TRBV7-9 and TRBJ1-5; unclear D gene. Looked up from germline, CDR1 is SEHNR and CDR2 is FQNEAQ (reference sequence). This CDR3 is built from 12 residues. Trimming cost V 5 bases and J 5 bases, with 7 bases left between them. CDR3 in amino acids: CASSLMDQPQHF. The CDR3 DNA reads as TGTGCCAGCAGCCTGATGGATCAGCCCCAGCATTTT.

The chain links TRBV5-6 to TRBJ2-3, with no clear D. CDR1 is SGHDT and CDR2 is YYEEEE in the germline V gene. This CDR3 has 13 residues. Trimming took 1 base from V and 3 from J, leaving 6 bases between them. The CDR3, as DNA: TGTGCCAGCAGCTTGTGGACGACAGATACGCAGTATTTT. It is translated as CASSLWTTDTQYF.

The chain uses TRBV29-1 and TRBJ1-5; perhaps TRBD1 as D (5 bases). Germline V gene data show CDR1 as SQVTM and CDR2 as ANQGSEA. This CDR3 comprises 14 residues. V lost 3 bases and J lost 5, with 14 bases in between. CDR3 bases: TGCAGCGTTGAGGGGGAAGGGGAGCATCAGCCCCAGCATTTT. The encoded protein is CSVEGEGEHQPQHF.

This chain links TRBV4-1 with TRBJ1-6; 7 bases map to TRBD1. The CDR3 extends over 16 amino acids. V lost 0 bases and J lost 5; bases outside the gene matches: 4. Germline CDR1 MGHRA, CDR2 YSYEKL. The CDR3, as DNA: TGCGCCAGCAGCCAAGAACAGGGGTTCGATAATTCACCCCTCCACTTT. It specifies CASSQEQGFDNSPLHF.

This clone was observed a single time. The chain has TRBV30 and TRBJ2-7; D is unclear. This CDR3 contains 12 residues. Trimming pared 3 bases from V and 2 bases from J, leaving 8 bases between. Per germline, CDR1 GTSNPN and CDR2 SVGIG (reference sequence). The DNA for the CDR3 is TGTGCCTGGAGCCCTGATACCTACGAGCAGTACTTC. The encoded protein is CAWSPDTYEQYF.

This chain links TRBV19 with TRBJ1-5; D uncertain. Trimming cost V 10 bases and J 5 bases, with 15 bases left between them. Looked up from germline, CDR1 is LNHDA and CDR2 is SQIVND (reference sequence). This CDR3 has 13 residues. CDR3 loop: CATGSVGDQPQHF. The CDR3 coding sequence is TGTGCCACTGGGAGTGTAGGAGATCAGCCCCAGCATTTT. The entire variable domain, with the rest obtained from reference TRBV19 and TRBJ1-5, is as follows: DGGITQSPKYLFRKEGQNVTLSCEQNLNHDAMYWYRQDPGQGLRLIYYSQIVNDFQKGDIAEGYSVSREKKESFPLTVTSAQKNPTAFYLCATGSVGDQPQHFGDGTRLSIL.

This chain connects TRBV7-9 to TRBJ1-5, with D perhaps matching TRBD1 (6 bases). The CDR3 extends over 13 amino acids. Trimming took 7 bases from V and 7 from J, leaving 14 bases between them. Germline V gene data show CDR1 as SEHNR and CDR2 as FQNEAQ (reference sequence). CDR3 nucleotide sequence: TGTGCCAGCACCTCGACAGGTCAACAGCCCCAGCATTTT. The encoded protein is CASTSTGQQPQHF. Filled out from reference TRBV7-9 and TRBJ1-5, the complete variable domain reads DTGVSQNPRHKITKRGQNVTFRCDPISEHNRLYWYRQTLGQGPEFLTYFQNEAQLEKSRLLSDRFSAERPKGSFSTLEIQRTEQGDSAMYLCASTSTGQQPQHFGDGTRLSIL.

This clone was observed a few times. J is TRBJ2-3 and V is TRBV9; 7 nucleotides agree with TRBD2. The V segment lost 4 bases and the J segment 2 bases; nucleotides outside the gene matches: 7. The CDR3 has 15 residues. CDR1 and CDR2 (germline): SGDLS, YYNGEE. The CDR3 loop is CASSLLAEYTDTQYF. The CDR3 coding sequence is TGTGCCAGCAGCCTCCTAGCGGAATACACAGATACGCAGTATTTT.

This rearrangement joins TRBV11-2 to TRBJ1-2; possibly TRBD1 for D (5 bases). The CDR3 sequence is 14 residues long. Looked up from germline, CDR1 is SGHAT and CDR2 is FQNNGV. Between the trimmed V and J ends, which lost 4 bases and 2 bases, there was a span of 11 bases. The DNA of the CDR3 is TGTGCCAGCAGCTCCAGGGTCATCAACTATGGCTACACCTTC. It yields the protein CASSSRVINYGYTF.

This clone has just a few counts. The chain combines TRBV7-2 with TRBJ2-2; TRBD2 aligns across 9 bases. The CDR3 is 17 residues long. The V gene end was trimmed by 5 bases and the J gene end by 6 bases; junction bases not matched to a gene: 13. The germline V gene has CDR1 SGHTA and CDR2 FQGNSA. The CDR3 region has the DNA TGTGCCAGCAGCCCCCAGGGTAGCGGGGGCTTTGCCGGGGAGCTGTTTTTT. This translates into CASSPQGSGGFAGELFF.

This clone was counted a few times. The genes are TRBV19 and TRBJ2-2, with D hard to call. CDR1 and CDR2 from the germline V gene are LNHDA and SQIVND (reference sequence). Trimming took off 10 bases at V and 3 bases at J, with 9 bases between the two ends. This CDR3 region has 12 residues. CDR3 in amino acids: CATRPDTGELFF. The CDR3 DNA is TGTGCCACACGCCCCGACACCGGGGAGCTGTTTTTT.

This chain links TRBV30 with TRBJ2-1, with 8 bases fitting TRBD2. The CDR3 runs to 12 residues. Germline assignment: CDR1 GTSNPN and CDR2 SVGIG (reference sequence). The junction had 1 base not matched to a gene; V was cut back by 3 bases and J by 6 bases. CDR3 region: CAWRTSVNEQFF. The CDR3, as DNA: TGTGCCTGGAGGACTAGCGTCAATGAGCAGTTCTTC.

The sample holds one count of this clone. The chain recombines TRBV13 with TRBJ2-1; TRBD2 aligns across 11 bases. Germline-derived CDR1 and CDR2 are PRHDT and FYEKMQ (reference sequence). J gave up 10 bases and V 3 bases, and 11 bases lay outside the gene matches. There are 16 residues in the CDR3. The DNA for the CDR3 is TGTGCCAGCAGCTTCTCTAGCGGGGGGACTCTAGGGGAGCAGTTCTTC. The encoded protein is CASSFSSGGTLGEQFF. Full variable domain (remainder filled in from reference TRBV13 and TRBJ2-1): AAGVIQSPRHLIKEKRETATLKCYPIPRHDTVYWYQQGPGQDPQFLISFYEKMQSDKGSIPDRFSAQQFSDYHSELNMSSLELGDSALYFCASSFSSGGTLGEQFFGPGTRLTVL.

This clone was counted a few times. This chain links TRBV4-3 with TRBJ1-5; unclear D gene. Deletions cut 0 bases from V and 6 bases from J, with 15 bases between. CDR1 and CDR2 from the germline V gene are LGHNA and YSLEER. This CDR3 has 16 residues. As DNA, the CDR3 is TGCGCCAGCAGCCAAGATCGGATAGGAGGAGGTCAGCCCCAGCATTTT. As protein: CASSQDRIGGGQPQHF.

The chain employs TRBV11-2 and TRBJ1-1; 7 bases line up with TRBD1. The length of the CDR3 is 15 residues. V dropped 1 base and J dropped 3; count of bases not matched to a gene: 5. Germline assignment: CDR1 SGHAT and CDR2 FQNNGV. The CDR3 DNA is TGTGCCAGCAGCTTAGGACAGGGTTGGCACACTGAAGCTTTCTTT. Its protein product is CASSLGQGWHTEAFF.